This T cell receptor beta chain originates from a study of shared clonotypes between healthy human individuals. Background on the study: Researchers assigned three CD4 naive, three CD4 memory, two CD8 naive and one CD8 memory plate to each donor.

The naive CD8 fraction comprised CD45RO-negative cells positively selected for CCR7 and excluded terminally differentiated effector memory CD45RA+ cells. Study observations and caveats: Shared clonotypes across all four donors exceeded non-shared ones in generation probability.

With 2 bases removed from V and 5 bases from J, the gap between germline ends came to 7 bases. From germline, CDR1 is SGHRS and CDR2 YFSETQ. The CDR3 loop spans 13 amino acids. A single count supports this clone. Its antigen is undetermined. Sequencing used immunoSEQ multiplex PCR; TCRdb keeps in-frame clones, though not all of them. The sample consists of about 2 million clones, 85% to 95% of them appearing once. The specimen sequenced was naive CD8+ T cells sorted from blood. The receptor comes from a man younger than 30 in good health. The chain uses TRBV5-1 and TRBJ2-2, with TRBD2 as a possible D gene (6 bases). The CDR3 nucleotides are TGCGCCAGCAGCTTAGGGACTACCGGGGAGCTGTTTTTT. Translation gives CASSLGTTGELFF.